Listed here are 10 T cell receptor beta chains from one sample, sequenced in a study of shared clonotypes between healthy human individuals. Method: immunoSEQ multiplex PCR; TCRdb's copy keeps in-frame clones and lacks some. The sample holds 450,000 to 500,000 clones; over 75% are singletons and the top ten take roughly 13%. The specimen was PBMCs. The receptors were gathered from a woman in her forties in good health. Some clones in this sample may be carry-over from other donors' samples.

The V and J genes are TRBV29-1 and TRBJ2-7; 12 nucleotides line up with TRBD1. Germline CDR1 reads SQVTM; CDR2 reads ANQGSEA. With 4 bases clipped from V and 7 bases from J, the junction kept 8 bases outside the gene matches. The length of the CDR3 is 14 residues. The DNA of the CDR3 is TGCAGCGTTGTCTCCGGGACAGGGGGCCGGGAGCAGTACTTC. Protein product: CSVVSGTGGREQYF.

Concerning this clone: It is likely a read error: a sequence one base away is far more abundant. The J gene is TRBJ1-2, the V gene TRBV4-3, with D possibly being TRBD1 (5 bases). The CDR3 covers 15 residues. V shed 0 bases and J shed 2 bases, with 10 bases lying between them. Germline CDR1 is LGHNA and CDR2 is YSLEER. CDR3 DNA sequence: TGCGCCAGCAGCCAAGATCAGTGGGGGAACTATGGCTACACCTTC. Residues: CASSQDQWGNYGYTF.

On this clone: It is likely a read error: a sequence one base away is far more abundant. This chain uses TRBV7-9 with TRBJ1-1; 10 bases map to TRBD1. Trimming cost V 2 bases and J 2 bases; bases outside gene matches: 5. This CDR3 has 16 residues. CDR1 and CDR2 from the germline V gene are SEHNR and FQNEAQ (reference sequence). CDR3 region: CASSLRTGGINTEAFF. CDR3 coding DNA: TGTGCCAGCAGCTTACGGACAGGGGGGATTAACACTGAAGCTTTCTTT.

The CDR3 here is CASRPRTGNNEQFF. CDR3 DNA: TGTGCCAGCAGACCCCGGACAGGGAACAATGAGCAGTTCTTC. This sequence joins TRBV27 and TRBJ2-1, with 8 bases aligning to TRBD1. Germline V gene sequence: CDR1 MNHEY, CDR2 SMNVEV (reference sequence). The V segment lost 6 bases and the J segment 5 bases; nucleotides outside the gene matches: 6. The CDR3 runs 14 residues.

As regards this clone: A far larger clone is only one base removed, so a read error is likely. This rearrangement joins TRBV4-2 to TRBJ2-2, with 7 bases aligning to TRBD1. The CDR3 runs 15 residues. In germline, CDR1 is LGHNA, CDR2 YNFKEQ. This CDR3 is CASSQEEGGTVELFF. The CDR3, as DNA: TGTGCCAGCAGCCAAGAAGAAGGGGGCACCGTGGAGCTGTTTTTT.

V gene TRBV6-5 combines with J gene TRBJ1-1, with a possible D match to TRBD1 (5 bases). The CDR3 covers 14 residues. Trimming stripped 6 bases from V and 0 bases from J, with 11 bases between. The germline V gene has CDR1 MNHEY and CDR2 SVGAGI. For the CDR3, the DNA is TGTGCCAGCAGCCCGACAGCTATGAACACTGAAGCTTTCTTT. This sequence encodes CASSPTAMNTEAFF.

The V gene is TRBV7-2, the J gene TRBJ1-2, with 9 bases fitting TRBD1. The ends lost 5 bases at V and 5 bases at J; junction bases unmatched: 3. CDR1 SGHTA and CDR2 FQGNSA come from the germline V gene. The CDR3 is made up of 13 amino acids. CDR3 sequence: CASSAGTGYGYTF. DNA for the CDR3: TGTGCCAGCAGCGCAGGGACAGGGTATGGCTACACCTTC. Using reference TRBV7-2 and TRBJ1-2 for the parts outside the CDR3, the full variable domain is GAGVSQSPSNKVTEKGKDVELRCDPISGHTALYWYRQSLGQGLEFLIYFQGNSAPDKSGLPSDRFSAERTGGSVSTLTIQRTQQEDSAVYLCASSAGTGYGYTFGSGTRLTVV.

V is TRBV28 and J is TRBJ1-1; D gene uncertain. Trimming removed 3 bases at V and 3 bases at J, with 8 bases between. The length of the CDR3 is 13 residues. The germline V gene has CDR1 MDHEN and CDR2 SYDVKM. CDR3 nucleotides: TGTGCCAGCAGTTTGCCGATGGACACTGAAGCTTTCTTT. This codes for CASSLPMDTEAFF.

The chain is built from TRBV7-3 and TRBJ2-3; 8 nucleotides match TRBD2. The CDR3 consists of 16 residues. V gave up 4 bases and J gave up 6 bases; unmatched junction bases: 12. Per the germline V gene, CDR1 is SGHTA and CDR2 is FQGTGA. The CDR3 spells CASSSPGGRRRDTQYF. The CDR3 DNA reads TGTGCCAGCAGCTCTCCTGGCGGGAGGAGACGGGATACGCAGTATTTT.

V gene TRBV18 combines with J gene TRBJ2-6, with 7 bases aligning to TRBD1. Unmatched junction bases numbered 2, after V lost 1 base and J lost 2 bases. Germline CDR1 KGHSH, CDR2 LQKENI. This CDR3 has 16 amino acids. CDR3 residues: CASSPQGATGANVLTF. The CDR3 region has the DNA TGTGCCAGCTCACCACAGGGGGCTACTGGGGCCAACGTCCTGACTTTC. Drawing the rest from reference TRBV18 and TRBJ2-6, the complete variable domain is NAGVMQNPRHLVRRRGQEARLRCSPMKGHSHVYWYRQLPEEGLKFMVYLQKENIIDESGMPKERFSAEFPKEGPSILRIQQVVRGDSAAYFCASSPQGATGANVLTFGAGSRLTVL.